Following are 29 T cell receptor beta chains from one sample sequenced in a study of T cell repertoires in cytomegalovirus infection. TCRdb itself ran the reads through MiXCR, one entry per CDR3 protein. The sample includes around 530,000 distinct CDR3 sequences, approximately 26% seen only once; the top ten take under 15%. The sample consisted of PBMCs. All receptors come from a human donor in good health (CMV status not recorded). Some clones in this sample may be carry-over from other donors' samples.

V is TRBV7-2 and J is TRBJ2-3; D not resolved. This CDR3 has 14 amino acids. CDR1 is SGHTA, CDR2 FQGNSA, per germline. V lost 4 bases and J lost 0, with 8 bases in between. In nucleotides, the CDR3 is TGTGCCAGCAGCTCTACGGCTAGCACAGATACGCAGTATTTT. This encodes CASSSTASTDTQYF.

This clonotype was observed a few times. As DNA, the CDR3 is TGTGCCAGCAGAAGAATGGGCGGGAGAGGCCAAGAGACCCAGTACTTC. Translation: CASRRMGGRGQETQYF. The V call is TRBV2, the J call TRBJ2-5; 7 nucleotides line up with TRBD2. With V trimmed by 6 bases and J by 1 base, 11 bases remained unmatched. The CDR3 consists of 16 residues. Germline V gene lookup returns CDR1 SNHLY and CDR2 FYNNEI.

This clonotype was detected a few times. The chain carries TRBV6-1 and TRBJ1-1; D might be TRBD1 (6 bases). Per germline, CDR1 MNHNS and CDR2 SASEGT. Trimming pared 3 bases from V and 5 bases from J, leaving 13 bases between. CDR3 length: 14 amino acids. CDR3 in DNA: TGTGCCAGCAGTGAGTGGGGGGCGAGGACTGAAGCTTTCTTT. Its translation is CASSEWGARTEAFF.

The chain joins TRBV7-4 to TRBJ2-7; TRBD1 agrees at 8 bases. After removal of 5 bases from V and 2 bases from J, the junction contained 8 bases not matched to a gene. Germline V lookup: CDR1 SGHVT, CDR2 SQSDAQ. This CDR3 region has 15 residues. The CDR3 DNA sequence: TGTGCCAGCAGCGACGGACAGGGTAACCCCTACGAGCAGTACGTC. The encoded protein is CASSDGQGNPYEQYV.

J is TRBJ2-4 and V is TRBV5-4, with 7 bases matching TRBD2. The CDR3 is made up of 16 amino acids. Looked up from germline, CDR1 is SGHNT and CDR2 is YYREEE (reference sequence). V lost 4 bases, J lost 7 bases, and 14 bases stayed unmatched. Here the CDR3 DNA reads TGTGCCAGCAGCACGGGCGGTATTGGGGAGGGGAACATTCAGTACTTC. Translated: CASSTGGIGEGNIQYF. Filled out from reference TRBV5-4 and TRBJ2-4, the complete variable domain reads ETGVTQSPTHLIKTRGQQVTLRCSSQSGHNTVSWYQQALGQGPQFIFQYYREEENGRGNFPPRFSGLQFPNYSSELNVNALELDDSALYLCASSTGGIGEGNIQYFGAGTRLSVL.

J is TRBJ2-3 and V is TRBV19, with a weak D call TRBD2 (5 bases). Trimming took 6 bases from V and 4 from J, leaving 14 bases between them. The CDR3 is 14 residues long. CDR1 LNHDA and CDR2 SQIVND come from the germline V gene (reference sequence). The DNA for the CDR3 is TGTGCCAGTAGCGCCCGGGGTCTGGCAGATACGCAGTATTTT. Translation gives CASSARGLADTQYF. The complete variable domain, with remaining parts taken from reference TRBV19 and TRBJ2-3, reads DGGITQSPKYLFRKEGQNVTLSCEQNLNHDAMYWYRQDPGQGLRLIYYSQIVNDFQKGDIAEGYSVSREKKESFPLTVTSAQKNPTAFYLCASSARGLADTQYFGPGTRLTVL.

This clonotype was counted between two and nine times. This sequence joins TRBV11-2 and TRBJ2-1; 7 bases are a match to TRBD2. CDR1 is SGHAT and CDR2 is FQNNGV in the germline V gene. The CDR3 is 15 residues long. V trimming: 5 bases; J trimming: 4 bases; junction bases outside the gene matches: 8. The CDR3 DNA sequence: TGTGCCAGCAGCCTAGCGGCCCTAGCATACAATGAGCAGTTCTTC. Residues: CASSLAALAYNEQFF.

V and J are TRBV10-3 and TRBJ2-7, with D hard to call. Trimming took 3 bases from V and 6 from J, leaving 6 bases between them. The CDR3 covers 11 residues. Germline V gives CDR1 ENHRY, CDR2 SYGVKD. The CDR3 here is CAISDRGEQYV. The CDR3 bases are TGTGCCATCAGTGATCGAGGCGAGCAGTACGTC.

This clonotype was counted a single time. V is TRBV29-1 and J is TRBJ2-5; 7 nucleotides align to TRBD2. Germline assignment: CDR1 SQVTM and CDR2 ANQGSEA. Trimming at V came to 6 bases and at J to 7 bases, leaving 8 bases not matched to a gene. The CDR3 totals 12 residues. DNA for the CDR3: TGCAGCGTCTACGAACCGGGAGGGACCCAGTACTTC. This encodes CSVYEPGGTQYF.

This clonotype turned up a few times. The V and J genes are TRBV7-2 and TRBJ1-6; D may be TRBD1 (6 bases). The CDR3 extends over 17 amino acids. Between the trimmed V and J ends, which lost 8 bases and 7 bases, there was a span of 24 bases. The germline V gene has CDR1 SGHTA and CDR2 FQGNSA. The CDR3 region has the DNA TGTGCCAGCTCCTTTCCCGCAGCCGGGACACAGAATTCACCCCTCCACTTT. Amino acids: CASSFPAAGTQNSPLHF.

The V and J genes are TRBV6-2 or TRBV6-3 and TRBJ2-5; the D is unclear. There are 12 residues in the CDR3. V was pared by 0 bases and J by 5 bases, with 4 bases between. Germline V gene sequence: CDR1 MNHEY, CDR2 SVGEGT. This chain's CDR3 is CASSYSIETQYF. CDR3 nucleotides: TGTGCCAGCAGTTACTCTATTGAGACCCAGTACTTC.

Only a few counts were recorded for this clonotype. The DNA of the CDR3 is TGTGCCAGCAGTTCCATTCACAGGGGCACAGATACGCAGTATTTT. Amino acid sequence: CASSSIHRGTDTQYF. The chain combines TRBV27 with TRBJ2-3, with a weak D call TRBD1 (6 bases). V was shortened by 4 bases and J by 1 base, with 12 bases between the two germline ends. In germline, CDR1 is MNHEY, CDR2 SMNVEV (reference sequence). This CDR3 spans 15 amino acids.

This clonotype was seen at least ten times. The chain carries TRBV7-2 and TRBJ1-5; no clear D gene. Germline CDR1 reads SGHTA; CDR2 reads FQGNSA. The CDR3 is made up of 14 amino acids. Between the trimmed V and J ends, which lost 5 bases and 7 bases, there was a span of 15 bases. The CDR3 DNA reads TGTGCCAGCAGCCCAGGTTGGGAGGGACAGCCCCAGCATTTT. Its protein is CASSPGWEGQPQHF.

Only a few counts were recorded for this clonotype. This chain uses TRBV7-2 with TRBJ2-7; 9 bases agree with TRBD1. Trimming at V came to 7 bases and at J to 4 bases, leaving 14 bases not matched to a gene. The germline V gene has CDR1 SGHTA and CDR2 FQGNSA. The CDR3 has 16 amino acids. CDR3 residues: CASTLMNGQGRYEQYF. The CDR3 DNA reads TGTGCCAGCACCCTGATGAATGGACAGGGGAGATACGAGCAGTACTTC.

The chain carries TRBV20-1 and TRBJ2-3; possibly TRBD1 for D (6 bases). Per the germline V gene, CDR1 is DFQATT and CDR2 is SNEGSKA (reference sequence). Between the trimmed V and J ends, which lost 8 bases and 2 bases, there was a span of 8 bases. This CDR3 has 11 amino acids. The CDR3 sequence is CSWTVTDTQYF. As DNA, the CDR3 is TGCAGTTGGACAGTCACAGATACGCAGTATTTT.

This chain joins TRBV19 and TRBJ2-7; maybe TRBD1 (7 bases). Germline CDR1 is LNHDA and CDR2 is SQIVND (reference sequence). V lost 3 bases and J lost 6, with 24 bases in between. CDR3 size: 17 residues. The CDR3 spells CASSMEGAGTLAGEQYF. DNA of the CDR3: TGTGCCAGTAGTATGGAGGGGGCCGGGACCCTCGCGGGCGAGCAGTACTTC.

The J gene is TRBJ1-1, the V gene TRBV27, with TRBD1 as a possible D gene (6 bases). This CDR3 region has 14 residues. Germline V CDR1 and CDR2: MNHEY, SMNVEV (reference sequence). The ends were cut back, 7 bases at V and 8 bases at J, with 20 bases in the middle. DNA for the CDR3: TGTGCCAGCACTCAACTTTACAGGGTCGGAGAAGCTTTCTTT. Translating it yields CASTQLYRVGEAFF.

This clonotype appeared a few times. V usage is TRBV20-1 and J usage is TRBJ2-3; maybe TRBD2 (7 bases). Germline loops: CDR1 DFQATT, CDR2 SNEGSKA (reference sequence). The germline V and J ends were trimmed by 1 base and 2 bases, with 16 bases remaining between them. CDR3 length equals 16 residues. The CDR3 DNA sequence: TGCAGTGCTAGAGTCGAGGGGGGGCCCCACACAGATACGCAGTATTTT. The encoded protein is CSARVEGGPHTDTQYF.

This clonotype was recorded a few times. V gene TRBV7-9 combines with J gene TRBJ2-7, with D possibly called TRBD1 or TRBD2 (5 bases each). This CDR3 has 15 amino acids. V was clipped by 5 bases and J by 0 bases, with 14 bases between them. CDR1 and CDR2 from the germline V gene are SEHNR and FQNEAQ (reference sequence). The CDR3 sequence is CASSPGPRSSYEQYV. CDR3 DNA: TGTGCCAGCAGCCCGGGACCGAGGAGCTCCTACGAGCAGTACGTC.

This clonotype has a count of ten or more. The chain links TRBV7-2 to TRBJ2-1; 16 bases align to TRBD2. The CDR3 runs to 19 residues. The germline gives CDR1 SGHTA, CDR2 FQGNSA. The ends lost 5 bases at V and 6 bases at J; junction bases unmatched: 13. The CDR3 here is CASSPALGGTSGRANEQFF. CDR3 nucleotide sequence: TGTGCCAGCAGCCCTGCTTTAGGTGGGACTAGCGGGAGGGCCAATGAGCAGTTCTTC. Full variable domain (remainder filled in from reference TRBV7-2 and TRBJ2-1): GAGVSQSPSNKVTEKGKDVELRCDPISGHTALYWYRQSLGQGLEFLIYFQGNSAPDKSGLPSDRFSAERTGGSVSTLTIQRTQQEDSAVYLCASSPALGGTSGRANEQFFGPGTRLTVL.

Here the CDR3 DNA reads TGTGCCAGCAGCCCCCTATTTACTCGCGGGAGCTATGGCTACACCTTC. Residues: CASSPLFTRGSYGYTF. This chain uses TRBV11-2 with TRBJ1-2; D gene unclear. The CDR3 consists of 16 residues. V lost 5 bases, J lost 4 bases, and 20 bases lay in between. Germline V gene sequence: CDR1 SGHAT, CDR2 FQNNGV.

The rearrangement joins TRBV11-3 to TRBJ1-4; 8 bases map to TRBD1. Germline V gene lookup returns CDR1 SGHNT and CDR2 YENEEA. The CDR3 loop spans 15 amino acids. V gave up 2 bases and J gave up 1 base; unmatched junction bases: 0. CDR3: CASSLTGGTNEKLFF. The CDR3 nucleotides are TGTGCCAGCAGCTTAACAGGGGGAACTAATGAAAAACTGTTTTTT.

The rearrangement uses TRBV11-2 and TRBJ2-7; 11 positions match TRBD1. The CDR3 spans 15 residues. With V trimmed by 4 bases and J by 5 bases, 7 bases remained unmatched. Germline V lookup: CDR1 SGHAT, CDR2 FQNNGV. Here the CDR3 DNA reads TGTGCCAGCAGCTCAAGGACAGGGGGCGAAGACGAGCAGTACTTC. Protein product: CASSSRTGGEDEQYF.

This clonotype was observed a few times. The chain has TRBV7-8 and TRBJ2-1; tentatively, D is TRBD1 (9 bases). The germline V gene has CDR1 SGHVS and CDR2 FQNEAQ. Trimming left V 5 bases short and J 9 bases short, with 29 bases between. This CDR3 has 18 amino acids. The CDR3 reads CASSGQTGGVGLGLEQFF. CDR3 bases: TGTGCCAGCAGCGGCCAAACAGGGGGCGTGGGACTAGGGCTTGAGCAGTTCTTC.

This chain links TRBV7-6 with TRBJ2-1, with D maybe TRBD1 (6 bases). The CDR3 covers 14 residues. Germline V gene lookup returns CDR1 SGHVS and CDR2 FNYEAQ. Trimming left V 4 bases short and J 3 bases short, with 10 bases between. Here the CDR3 reads CASSSGQYYNEQFF. CDR3 coding DNA: TGTGCCAGCAGCTCAGGACAGTACTACAATGAGCAGTTCTTC.

In DNA, the CDR3 is TGTGCCAGCGCTGGACAGGTTTACTACGAGCAGTACTTC. Translating gives CASAGQVYYEQYF. The genes are TRBV2 and TRBJ2-7, with 7 bases that match TRBD1. Germline-derived CDR1 and CDR2 are SNHLY and FYNNEI. After removal of 8 bases from V and 3 bases from J, the junction contained 7 bases not matched to a gene. The CDR3 totals 13 residues.

This clonotype was seen a handful of times. The chain employs TRBV5-4 and TRBJ2-1, with D possibly being TRBD1 or TRBD2 (5 bases each). Trimming pared 0 bases from V and 4 bases from J, leaving 11 bases between. The CDR3 is 15 amino acids. CDR1 is SGHNT, CDR2 YYREEE, per germline (reference sequence). CDR3 nucleotide sequence: TGTGCCAGCAGCTTGGCCCCGGGACCTTACAATGAGCAGTTCTTC. This translates into CASSLAPGPYNEQFF.

This clonotype appeared many times. This sequence joins TRBV7-6 and TRBJ2-3; D unresolved. The germline V gene encodes CDR1 SGHVS and CDR2 FNYEAQ. Trimming took off 1 base at V and 1 base at J, with 6 bases between the two ends. CDR3 size: 14 residues. The CDR3 region is CASSLVMGTDTQYF. In nucleotides, the CDR3 is TGTGCCAGCAGCTTAGTAATGGGCACAGATACGCAGTATTTT.

The rearrangement uses TRBV4-3 and TRBJ2-7; 7 bases fit TRBD1. This CDR3 spans 16 amino acids. Germline lookup yields CDR1 LGHNA and CDR2 YSLEER. Losses at the gene ends were 1 base for V and 4 bases for J; bases not matched to a gene: 10. The CDR3 region has the DNA TGCGCCAGCAGCCAAGTAGGGGGCCGAATCCAATACGAGCAGTACGTC. Encoded protein: CASSQVGGRIQYEQYV.